This is a list of T cell receptor beta chains from one sample in a study of CD8 T cells in Susac syndrome. Via MiXCR, TCRdb re-called the immunoSEQ multiplex PCR reads, giving one row per CDR3 protein. The table lists 95,000 to 150,000 distinct CDR3 sequences, around 94% of them singletons. The sequencing sample was made of CD4+ T cells from PBMCs. The receptors shown here come from a human donor in good health. The CDR3 runs from the conserved cysteine through the conserved F or W. A D gene is named only where the DNA matches it firmly. Where a row states a size, it is once, few, many or the class of an expanded clone; other rows omit it.

V gene,J gene,D gene,clone size,CDR3 protein,CDR3 DNA
TRBV4-3,TRBJ2-3,TRBD2,.,CASSPLLTSGSNTQYF,TGCGCCAGCAGCCCACTCTTGACTAGCGGTTCGAATACGCAGTATTTT
TRBV2,TRBJ2-7,.,.,CASSREQSSYEQYF,TGTGCCAGCAGCAGGGAACAGAGCTCCTACGAGCAGTACTTC
TRBV20-1,TRBJ2-7,TRBD1,.,CSASSTGTGTYEQYF,TGCAGTGCTAGTTCAACCGGGACAGGGACCTACGAGCAGTACTTC
TRBV7-2,TRBJ1-6,.,.,CASSLSLSARASPLHF,TGTGCCAGCAGCTTAAGTCTGTCAGCGAGGGCTTCACCCCTCCACTTT
TRBV7-9,TRBJ2-5,.,.,CASKTAGKETQYF,TGTGCCAGCAAAACTGCAGGGAAAGAGACCCAGTACTTC
TRBV19,TRBJ1-5,.,.,CASSLQDQPQHF,TGTGCCAGTAGTCTACAGGATCAGCCCCAGCATTTT
TRBV27,TRBJ2-6,TRBD2,.,CASSFAGGSGANVLTF,TGTGCCAGCAGTTTTGCGGGAGGGTCTGGGGCCAACGTCCTGACTTTC
TRBV27,TRBJ2-3,.,.,CASTDTQYF,TGTGCCAGCACAGATACGCAGTATTTT
TRBV29-1,TRBJ2-7,.,.,CSVEDEKNRAYEQYF,TGCAGCGTTGAAGATGAAAAGAACAGGGCATACGAGCAGTACTTC
TRBV4-2,TRBJ2-2,.,.,CASSQEPLNTGELFF,TGTGCCAGCAGCCAAGAACCTCTGAACACCGGGGAGCTGTTTTTT
TRBV6-5,TRBJ2-7,.,once,CASSYSRRRASYEQYF,TGTGCCAGCAGTTACTCTCGGCGCAGGGCCTCCTACGAGCAGTACTTC
TRBV5-1,TRBJ1-2,.,.,CASSPPTDYGYTF,TGCGCCAGCAGCCCCCCGACAGACTATGGCTACACCTTC
TRBV24-1,TRBJ2-3,TRBD2,.,CATSDPGLAGVRNTQYF,TGTGCCACCAGTGACCCGGGACTAGCGGGAGTCAGGAATACGCAGTATTTT